Listed below are T cell receptor beta chains from one sample, sequenced in a study of vaccination effects on CD4 cells after COVID-19. These receptors are not linked to any known antigen. Profiled with immunoSEQ multiplex PCR; TCRdb holds only in-frame clones, not every one. The table includes 25,000 to 30,000 clones, over 65% detected once. This sample comprised CD4+ T cells from PBMCs cultured with HCoV-NL63 spike peptides, obtained after COVID-19 vaccination. Receptors originate from a human donor who received a COVID-19 vaccine. Each CDR3 is given with its conserved first and last residue. A D gene is named only where the DNA matches it firmly. For some rows the clone size is stated as once, few or many, or as a class when expanded; others skip it.

>TRBJ1-5|-|TRBV19|large
TGTGCCAGTAGTCTGACAACCTTGGGCAATCAGCCCCAGCATTTT
CASSLTTLGNQPQHF
>TRBJ1-4|-|TRBV25-1|-
TGTGCCAGCAGTGACAGGGTTGAGGGTGAAAAACTGTTTTTT
CASSDRVEGEKLFF
>TRBJ2-1|-|TRBV24-1|-
TGTGCCACCAGTGATCCAGGGCTAAACAATGAGCAGTTCTTC
CATSDPGLNNEQFF
>TRBJ2-2|TRBD2|TRBV15|-
TGTGCCACCAGCAGGACTAGCGGGGGGGCCGGGGAGCTGTTTTTT
CATSRTSGGAGELFF
>TRBJ1-4|TRBD1|TRBV5-8|-
TGTGCCAGCAGCGGACGGGACAGCTATAATGAAAAACTGTTTTTT
CASSGRDSYNEKLFF
>TRBJ1-3|-|TRBV7-8|-
TGTGCCAGCAGCGTGTCAAACCTCTCTGGAAACACCATATATTTT
CASSVSNLSGNTIYF
>TRBJ2-5|TRBD1|TRBV9|-
TGTGCCAGCAGCCCAAACCCTGGGGGACAGCAGCAAGAGACCCAGTACTTC
CASSPNPGGQQQETQYF
>TRBJ1-1|-|TRBV19|-
TGTGCCAGTGGGTATTTGACTGAAGCTTTCTTT
CASGYLTEAFF
>TRBJ1-2|-|TRBV2|-
TGTGCCAGTCTTCCCGGACTCAACTATGGCTACACCTTC
CASLPGLNYGYTF
>TRBJ2-2|-|TRBV9|-
TGTGCCAGCAGCGTAGATTTAGGGTACGGGGAGCTGTTTTTT
CASSVDLGYGELFF
>TRBJ2-7|-|TRBV5-1|-
TGCGCCAGCAGCACGGACAGTTTATCGGCGGTAGAGCAGTACTTC
CASSTDSLSAVEQYF
>TRBJ2-5|TRBD2|TRBV20-1|-
TGCAGTGCTAGTTTGGCTAGCGGGGTAGAGACCCAGTACTTC
CSASLASGVETQYF
>TRBJ2-3|TRBD2|TRBV11-2|few
TGTGCCAGCAGCTTTTTAGCTGCGGCGGGGGTATACGATACGCAGTATTTT
CASSFLAAAGVYDTQYF
>TRBJ1-1|-|TRBV20-1|few
TGCAGTGCTAGTGATCGGGGAACTTTGGAAGCTTTCTTT
CSASDRGTLEAFF
>TRBJ1-2|-|TRBV6-5|-
TGTGCCAGCAGACCACCGGGAGGAAACTATGGCTACACCTTC
CASRPPGGNYGYTF
>TRBJ2-1|TRBD2|TRBV7-9|few
TGTGCCAGCAGCTTAGTATCTAGCGGGCGGTACAATGAGCAGTTCTTC
CASSLVSSGRYNEQFF
>TRBJ2-7|TRBD2|TRBV5-1|-
TGCGCCAGCAGCCCGCCTGGACTAGCGGGAGTTTACGAGCAGTACTTC
CASSPPGLAGVYEQYF
>TRBJ1-4|-|TRBV18|once
TGTGCCAGCTCACCCGTTTTTGGCAGGGCAGATGAAAAACTGTTTTTT
CASSPVFGRADEKLFF
>TRBJ1-1|-|TRBV30|-
TGTGCCGGCCAGGGCATGAACACTGAAGCTTTCTTT
CAGQGMNTEAFF
>TRBJ2-1|TRBD2|TRBV6-5|-
TGTGCCAGCGGGGCGGGGGGGTCCTACAATGAGCAGTTCTTC
CASGAGGSYNEQFF
>TRBJ1-3|-|TRBV7-2|few
TGTGCCAGCAGCCCCGGGGGGACGGGAAACACCATATATTTT
CASSPGGTGNTIYF
>TRBJ2-2|-|TRBV27|-
TGTGCCAGCGTCCCATGCGGGGAGCTGTTTTTT
CASVPCGELFF
>TRBJ2-3|-|TRBV9|-
TGTGCCAGCAGCGTAACCGGTCGGGATACGCAGTATTTT
CASSVTGRDTQYF
>TRBJ2-2|-|TRBV4-1|-
TGCGCCAGCAGCCTGAGTGTCACGGGTGTCACCGGGGAGCTGTTTTTT
CASSLSVTGVTGELFF
>TRBJ2-5|-|TRBV7-9|-
TGTGCCAGCAGCTTATTCCCCGCGGACGGGCCAAGGGAGACCCAGTACTTC
CASSLFPADGPRETQYF
>TRBJ1-5|-|TRBV27|-
TGTGCCAGCACCCCACAGGGCGGCAATCAGCCCCAGCATTTT
CASTPQGGNQPQHF
>TRBJ2-7|TRBD1|TRBV14|-
TGTGCCAGCAGCCTACTGACAGGGTTCTACGAGCAGTACTTC
CASSLLTGFYEQYF
>TRBJ2-7|-|TRBV3-1/TRBV3-2|-
TGTGCCAGCAGCCAAGATTCGGCAGGAGCCTACGAGCAGTACTTC
CASSQDSAGAYEQYF
>TRBJ2-7|-|TRBV3-1/TRBV3-2|-
TGTGCCAGCAGCCAAGATGCCGGTTTCTACGAGCAGTACTTC
CASSQDAGFYEQYF
>TRBJ1-5|-|TRBV2|-
TGTGCCACCAGTGACAGGAATCAGCCCCAGCATTTT
CATSDRNQPQHF
>TRBJ1-1|TRBD1|TRBV5-6|-
TGTGCCAGCAGCCCGGGACAGGGGCGCTTGAACACTGAAGCTTTCTTT
CASSPGQGRLNTEAFF
>TRBJ1-5|-|TRBV5-6|once
TGTGCCAGCAGCTTGGCCGGGTTTGGCAATCAGCCCCAGCATTTT
CASSLAGFGNQPQHF
>TRBJ1-2|TRBD1|TRBV6-1|-
TGTGCCAGCAGTGAAGCCGGGACAGGGGGCTATGGCTACACCTTC
CASSEAGTGGYGYTF
>TRBJ1-4|TRBD1|TRBV7-9|-
TGTGCCAGCAGCTTACGGCAGGGGGAACGACAAAAACTGTTTTTT
CASSLRQGERQKLFF
>TRBJ2-1|-|TRBV29-1|-
TGCAGCGTCGGCGGCGGGCTAGGCGCCAGTGAGCAGTTCTTC
CSVGGGLGASEQFF
>TRBJ1-6|TRBD1|TRBV2|-
TGTGCCAGCAGTAACAGGGGCACGGGGGGTTCACCCCTCCACTTT
CASSNRGTGGSPLHF
>TRBJ2-4|-|TRBV25-1|-
TGTGCCAGCAGTGCAGGAACGGGAGAAAACATTCAGTACTTC
CASSAGTGENIQYF
>TRBJ1-1|TRBD1|TRBV30|few
TGTGCCTGGAGTGTACAGGGGGACACTGAAGCTTTCTTT
CAWSVQGDTEAFF
>TRBJ2-2|-|TRBV5-1|-
TGCGCCAGTCAGAACACCGGGGAGCTGTTTTTT
CASQNTGELFF
>TRBJ2-7|-|TRBV9|few
TGTGCCAGCAGCGTAGAGGCGCTTAGCTCCTACGAGCAGTACTTC
CASSVEALSSYEQYF